This T cell receptor (beta chain) appears in the sequencing data of a study of T cells in localized non-small cell lung cancer. Points on this clone: Its specificity is not known.

TCRdb's table, derived via immunoSEQ multiplex PCR, lists solely in-frame clones and lacks some. The table includes over 70,000 clones, roughly 88% detected once. Germline CDR1 MNHEY, CDR2 SMNVEV (reference sequence). Trimming removed 5 bases from V and 1 base from J; junction bases left unmatched: 7. There are 17 residues in the CDR3. General study findings and limits: Appearance in adjacent lung was seen for a median around 61 of the top 100 tumor clones.

This rearrangement joins TRBV27 to TRBJ1-6; TRBD1 agrees at 8 bases. The sequence came from a woman between 35 and 75 years old with stage II squamous cell lung carcinoma. This specimen consisted of PBMCs, obtained before any cancer treatment. Written as DNA, the CDR3 is TGTGCCAGCAGTCCCGGACAGGGAAAGTCCTATAATTCACCCCTCCACTTT. Translation: CASSPGQGKSYNSPLHF.